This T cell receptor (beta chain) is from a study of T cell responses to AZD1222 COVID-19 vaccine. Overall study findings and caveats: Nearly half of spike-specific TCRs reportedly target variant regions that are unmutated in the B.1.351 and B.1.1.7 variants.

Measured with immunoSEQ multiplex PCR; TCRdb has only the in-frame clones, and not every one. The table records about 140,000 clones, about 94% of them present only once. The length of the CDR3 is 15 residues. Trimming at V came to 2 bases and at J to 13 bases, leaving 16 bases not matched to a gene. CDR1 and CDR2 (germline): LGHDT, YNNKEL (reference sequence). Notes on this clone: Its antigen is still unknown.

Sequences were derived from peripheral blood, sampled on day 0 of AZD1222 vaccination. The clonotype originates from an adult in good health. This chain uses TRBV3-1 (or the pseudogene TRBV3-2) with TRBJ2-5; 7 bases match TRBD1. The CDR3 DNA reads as TGTGCCAGCAGCCAACCGGGACAGAGTAGTGGGGACGGGTACTTC. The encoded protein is CASSQPGQSSGDGYF.